These T cell receptor beta chains were read from a single sample in a study of technical replicates of blood from a handful of donors. Sequencing was performed with immunoSEQ multiplex PCR; in TCRdb, only in-frame clones are kept and a portion is missing. The sample lists tens of thousands of clones; around 84% were seen once. Input material: PBMCs. Source of these receptors: a human donor in good health. Some clones in this sample may be carry-over from other donors' samples. Both conserved end residues are part of each CDR3. Fields, in order: V gene, clone size, J gene, D gene, CDR3 protein, CDR3 DNA. The D gene is left open where the match is weak. The size entry is marked missing in some rows and otherwise reads once, few, many or a size class.

>TRBV5-1|.|TRBJ2-1|TRBD2
CASSRTQGSGSNEQFF
TGCGCCAGCAGCCGAACCCAGGGTAGCGGGAGCAATGAGCAGTTCTTC
>TRBV9|.|TRBJ2-1|TRBD2
CASSVGLAESNEQFF
TGTGCCAGCAGCGTAGGGCTAGCGGAGTCCAATGAGCAGTTCTTC
>TRBV4-1|few|TRBJ2-1|TRBD2
CASSQEVAGGPPYNEQFF
TGCGCCAGCAGCCAAGAGGTAGCGGGGGGGCCACCCTACAATGAGCAGTTCTTC
>TRBV19|.|TRBJ1-2|.
CASSMTPREGYTF
TGTGCCAGTAGTATGACGCCCAGGGAAGGCTACACCTTC
>TRBV5-1|.|TRBJ1-1|.
CASSGDSWNTEAFF
TGCGCCAGCAGCGGAGACAGCTGGAACACTGAAGCTTTCTTT
>TRBV7-2|.|TRBJ2-7|TRBD2
CASSSGTSGLYEQYF
TGTGCCAGCAGCTCCGGGACTAGCGGCCTCTACGAGCAGTACTTC
>TRBV7-3|once|TRBJ2-1|.
CASSLTRENEQFF
TGTGCCAGCAGCTTAACTCGCGAGAATGAGCAGTTCTTC
>TRBV29-1|once|TRBJ1-2|.
CSVVEDRGGYTF
TGCAGCGTTGTAGAGGACAGAGGGGGCTACACCTTC
>TRBV30|.|TRBJ1-1|.
CAWSVQRDEAFF
TGTGCCTGGAGTGTACAGAGGGATGAAGCTTTCTTT
>TRBV21-1|.|TRBJ2-7|.
CASIFRSALEQYF
TGTGCCAGCATCTTTAGGAGCGCCCTCGAGCAGTACTTC
>TRBV29-1|.|TRBJ1-2|TRBD1
CSVDDRGFGYTF
TGCAGCGTCGATGACAGGGGGTTTGGCTACACCTTC
>TRBV7-6|.|TRBJ2-7|TRBD2
CASSPDLGLAGYEQYF
TGTGCCAGCAGCCCCGATCTCGGACTAGCTGGCTACGAGCAGTACTTC
>TRBV5-4|.|TRBJ1-2|.
CASSLVSANYGYTF
TGTGCCAGCAGCTTGGTATCAGCTAACTATGGCTACACCTTC
>TRBV6-1|.|TRBJ2-7|.
CASSEATLGGYEQYF
TGTGCCAGCAGTGAAGCCACTCTAGGCGGGTACGAGCAGTACTTC
>TRBV5-4|.|TRBJ2-2|TRBD2
CASSSGLASTGELFF
TGTGCCAGCAGCTCCGGACTAGCCAGCACCGGGGAGCTGTTTTTT
>TRBV7-2|.|TRBJ1-3|.
CASSLVQGGTSGNTIYF
TGTGCCAGCAGCTTAGTCCAGGGTGGTACCTCTGGAAACACCATATATTTT
>TRBV6-5|.|TRBJ2-4|.
CASSQRRGGIQYF
TGTGCCAGCAGCCAAAGACGAGGGGGCATTCAGTACTTC
>TRBV6-1|.|TRBJ1-5|.
CASSEQVFSNQPQHF
TGTGCCAGCAGTGAACAGGTCTTTAGCAATCAGCCCCAGCATTTT
>TRBV5-1|.|TRBJ2-7|TRBD2
CASSSVAGASYEQYF
TGCGCCAGCAGCTCCGTAGCGGGGGCTTCCTACGAGCAGTACTTC
>TRBV10-3|.|TRBJ1-2|.
CAISDPKDSSYGYTF
TGTGCCATCAGTGACCCTAAGGACAGCTCCTATGGCTACACCTTC
>TRBV7-2|.|TRBJ2-7|TRBD2
CASSSSGRLTYEQYF
TGTGCCAGCAGCTCCAGCGGGAGGCTTACCTACGAGCAGTACTTC
>TRBV14|.|TRBJ2-1|TRBD2
CASSRWFRDSSGTYNEQFF
TGTGCCAGCAGCCGCTGGTTTAGGGATTCTAGCGGGACTTACAATGAGCAGTTCTTC
>TRBV2|once|TRBJ1-5|.
CASSNSWQPQHF
TGTGCCAGCAGTAACAGCTGGCAGCCCCAGCATTTT
>TRBV19|once|TRBJ1-1|.
CASSNRYSLNTEAFF
TGTGCCAGTTCAAACAGGTACTCGCTGAACACTGAAGCTTTCTTT
>TRBV5-6|once|TRBJ2-3|TRBD2
CASSHLAGVDTQYF
TGTGCCAGCAGCCATCTAGCGGGGGTCGATACGCAGTATTTT
>TRBV11-2|.|TRBJ2-1|.
CASSFLADSSYNEQFF
TGTGCCAGCAGCTTCTTAGCGGATAGCTCCTACAATGAGCAGTTCTTC
>TRBV7-6|.|TRBJ2-5|.
CASSTAGSLQETQYF
TGTGCCAGCAGCACCGCGGGAAGCCTCCAAGAGACCCAGTACTTC
>TRBV2|.|TRBJ2-7|.
CASSRRDNSYEQYF
TGTGCCAGCAGTCGCCGGGACAATTCCTACGAGCAGTACTTC
>TRBV4-1|few|TRBJ2-5|.
CASSQDLGQRQTQYF
TGCGCCAGCAGCCAAGATCTCGGCCAGCGGCAGACCCAGTACTTC
>TRBV25-1|few|TRBJ1-1|.
CASTGGPEAFF
TGTGCCAGCACGGGGGGCCCTGAAGCTTTCTTT
>TRBV5-4|.|TRBJ1-1|TRBD1
CASSLARGPVTEAFF
TGTGCCAGCAGCTTGGCCAGGGGGCCGGTTACTGAAGCTTTCTTT
>TRBV7-9|.|TRBJ1-2|TRBD1
CASSFTGANYGYTF
TGTGCCAGCAGCTTCACAGGGGCTAACTATGGCTACACCTTC
>TRBV6-5|.|TRBJ2-4|.
CASSYLRVAKNIQYF
TGTGCCAGCAGTTACCTCAGGGTAGCCAAAAACATTCAGTACTTC
>TRBV5-6|.|TRBJ1-4|.
CASSYDRKGEKLFF
TGTGCCAGCAGCTACGACAGGAAGGGTGAAAAACTGTTTTTT
>TRBV2|.|TRBJ2-5|TRBD2
CASSGTGTRGETQYF
TGTGCCAGCAGTGGAACCGGGACTAGAGGGGAGACCCAGTACTTC
>TRBV7-6|.|TRBJ2-7|.
CASSLGGGTEQYF
TGTGCCAGCAGCTTAGGTGGAGGGACCGAGCAGTACTTC
>TRBV5-4|.|TRBJ2-7|.
CASSFPGRYEQYF
TGTGCCAGCAGCTTTCCAGGGAGGTACGAGCAGTACTTC
>TRBV6-4|.|TRBJ1-1|.
CASSRGGGTEAFF
TGTGCCAGCAGTAGGGGGGGTGGCACTGAAGCTTTCTTT
>TRBV6-6|few|TRBJ2-3|.
CASRGTRTDTQYF
TGTGCCAGCAGGGGCACCCGCACAGATACGCAGTATTTT
>TRBV13|many|TRBJ2-1|TRBD1
CASSSLSGTGVNEQFF
TGTGCCAGCAGCTCATTGTCCGGGACAGGGGTCAATGAGCAGTTCTTC
>TRBV4-1|.|TRBJ2-1|.
CGTDGEQGSYNEQFF
TGCGGGACCGACGGGGAACAAGGCTCCTACAATGAGCAGTTCTTC
>TRBV7-2|.|TRBJ1-2|.
CASSLASRAYGYTF
TGTGCCAGCAGCTTAGCGAGCAGGGCCTATGGCTACACCTTC
>TRBV4-3|.|TRBJ2-5|TRBD1
CASSQDLGRTGSGKTQYF
TGCGCCAGCAGCCAAGATTTGGGGCGGACAGGGAGTGGAAAGACCCAGTACTTC
>TRBV4-2|.|TRBJ1-5|TRBD1
CASSQYLTGTGHQPQHF
TGTGCCAGCAGCCAATACCTCACCGGGACAGGGCATCAGCCCCAGCATTTT
>TRBV7-2|once|TRBJ1-1|TRBD1
CASSSDRRNTEAFF
TGTGCCAGCAGCTCGGACAGGAGGAACACTGAAGCTTTCTTT
>TRBV29-1|.|TRBJ1-1|.
CSAKGEGTEAFF
TGCAGCGCTAAAGGGGAGGGGACTGAAGCTTTCTTT
>TRBV7-7|.|TRBJ2-5|TRBD1
CASSLRTGGETQYF
TGTGCCAGCAGCTTAAGGACAGGGGGGGAGACCCAGTACTTC
>TRBV7-2|.|TRBJ2-1|.
CASSPRQGHNEQFF
TGTGCCAGCAGCCCAAGGCAGGGCCACAATGAGCAGTTCTTC
>TRBV4-1|few|TRBJ1-3|.
CASRPTGWNTIYF
TGCGCCAGCAGACCTACAGGGTGGAACACCATATATTTT
>TRBV7-8|.|TRBJ2-2|.
CASTPFGSRGELFF
TGTGCCAGCACCCCTTTCGGTAGCCGTGGGGAGCTGTTTTTT